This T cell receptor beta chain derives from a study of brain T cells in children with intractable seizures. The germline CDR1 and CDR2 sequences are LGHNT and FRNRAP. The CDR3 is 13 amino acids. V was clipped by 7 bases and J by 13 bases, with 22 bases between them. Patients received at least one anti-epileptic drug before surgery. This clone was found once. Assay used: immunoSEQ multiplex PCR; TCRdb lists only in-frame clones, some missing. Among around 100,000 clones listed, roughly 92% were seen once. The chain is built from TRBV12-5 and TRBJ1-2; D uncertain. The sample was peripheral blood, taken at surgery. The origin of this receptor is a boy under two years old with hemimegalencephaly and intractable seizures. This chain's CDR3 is CASAVSSPFGVTF. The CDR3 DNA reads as TGTGCTAGTGCCGTGTCTTCCCCCTTCGGGGTCACCTTC.